This T cell receptor (beta chain) appears in the sequencing data of a study of spatial heterogeneity in lung cancer. Broader study findings: Ubiquitous expanded tumor TCRs were observed in blood more at resection than follow-up.

V lost 5 bases and J 2 bases, leaving 10 bases between the germline ends. Germline V gene sequence: CDR1 SEHNR, CDR2 FQNEAQ (reference sequence). This CDR3 contains 13 residues. For this clonotype: As yet, its antigen is unknown.

Time point: sample taken at primary tumor resection. In each case, whole RNA from tumor, nontumor lung or frozen PBMC was sequenced unsorted. Donation came from about 72 patients with untreated early-stage non-small cell lung cancer. One entry per CDR3 protein, called by TCRdb with MiXCR from the 5' RACE reads. In the table there are some 25,000 distinct CDR3 sequences, around 13% of which are singletons. The receptor's source is a female donor with early-stage non-small cell lung cancer. The chain recombines TRBV7-9 with TRBJ2-7; D remains ambiguous. This material consisted of PBMCs, taken at surgery. The DNA of the CDR3 is TGTGCCAGCAGCAGAGAAGCGACCTACGAGCAGTACTTC. Translation gives CASSREATYEQYF.